These 14 T cell receptor beta chains originate from one sample sequenced in a study of T cells in Graves' hyperthyroidism and ophthalmopathy. RNA transcripts were the template for amplifying TCR beta CDR3 regions. During a first-round RT-PCR of the TCR CDR3, the HTBI primer set was used. TCRdb called the multiplex PCR reads again in MiXCR, with one record for every CDR3 protein. The sample contains more than 550,000 distinct CDR3 sequences, 45% of which appear only once. The sample was peripheral blood or thyroid tissue (not recorded which). Receptors were obtained from an adult man with Graves' disease, either hyperthyroidism or ophthalmopathy (not recorded which).

The chain uses TRBV9 and TRBJ2-2; 12 bases match TRBD2. There are 16 residues in the CDR3. V was clipped by 0 bases and J by 11 bases; unmatched bases: 8. Per germline, CDR1 SGDLS and CDR2 YYNGEE. The CDR3 DNA follows: TGTGCCAGCAGCGTAGATCCTAGCGGGAGGGTCGGAGAGCTGTTTTTT. This gives the protein CASSVDPSGRVGELFF.

Remarks on this clonotype: A read error is possible here, since a much larger clone lies one base away. The gene calls are TRBV10-3 and TRBJ2-7; D remains ambiguous. CDR1 and CDR2 (germline): ENHRY, SYGVKD. V was cut by 2 bases and J by 5 bases, with 7 bases left in between. There are 12 residues in the CDR3. The CDR3 sequence: CAISERSDEQYF. The CDR3, as DNA: TGTGCCATCAGTGAGAGGTCCGACGAGCAGTACTTC.

This clonotype was observed a few times. The gene calls are TRBV5-1 and TRBJ1-2, with D uncertain. This CDR3 has 15 amino acids. V lost 4 bases and J lost 0, with 13 bases in between. Germline CDR1 reads SGHRS; CDR2 reads YFSETQ. CDR3 residues: CASSNRPVANYGYTF. For the CDR3, the DNA is TGCGCCAGCAGCAACCGACCGGTAGCTAACTATGGCTACACCTTC. The whole variable domain, filled in from reference TRBV5-1 and TRBJ1-2, reads KAGVTQTPRYLIKTRGQQVTLSCSPISGHRSVSWYQQTPGQGLQFLFEYFSETQRNKGNFPGRFSGRQFSNSRSEMNVSTLELGDSALYLCASSNRPVANYGYTFGSGTRLTVV.

Only one count was recorded for this clonotype. CDR3 DNA: TGTGCCAGCAGCTTTGGCCTAGACCTGACTTTC. Protein product: CASSFGLDLTF. The J gene is TRBJ2-6, the V gene TRBV7-2, with no clear D. The V and J ends lost 3 bases and 15 bases respectively, with 9 bases between them. The CDR3 consists of 11 residues. CDR1 and CDR2 from the germline V gene are SGHTA and FQGNSA.

This clonotype was picked up a small number of times. This chain joins TRBV7-2 and TRBJ2-3, with D hard to call. CDR3 length: 11 amino acids. The ends were cut back, 5 bases at V and 2 bases at J, with 2 bases in the middle. Germline loops: CDR1 SGHTA, CDR2 FQGNSA. The CDR3 DNA sequence: TGTGCCAGCAGCCACACAGATACGCAGTATTTT. This codes for CASSHTDTQYF. Full variable domain (remainder filled in from reference TRBV7-2 and TRBJ2-3): GAGVSQSPSNKVTEKGKDVELRCDPISGHTALYWYRQSLGQGLEFLIYFQGNSAPDKSGLPSDRFSAERTGGSVSTLTIQRTQQEDSAVYLCASSHTDTQYFGPGTRLTVL.

This clonotype has ten or more counts. The chain couples TRBV2 to TRBJ1-1; no clear D gene. CDR1 and CDR2 (germline): SNHLY, FYNNEI. The CDR3 runs to 14 residues. V was clipped by 5 bases and J by 2 bases, with 12 bases between them. As DNA, the CDR3 is TGTGCCAGCAGTAACGAGGCCTTCAACACTGAAGCTTTCTTT. Translating it yields CASSNEAFNTEAFF. The variable domain in full, with the rest retrieved from reference TRBV2 and TRBJ1-1, is EPEVTQTPSHQVTQMGQEVILRCVPISNHLYFYWYRQILGQKVEFLVSFYNNEISEKSEIFDDQFSVERPDGSNFTLKIRSTKLEDSAMYFCASSNEAFNTEAFFGQGTRLTVV.

This chain joins TRBV9 and TRBJ1-6, with D tentatively TRBD1 (5 bases). Germline-derived CDR1 and CDR2 are SGDLS and YYNGEE. V lost 3 bases, J lost 7 bases, and 8 bases lay in between. This CDR3 is built from 13 residues. CDR3 in amino acids: CASSDGTNSPLHF. CDR3 nucleotide sequence: TGTGCCAGCAGCGACGGGACCAATTCACCCCTCCACTTT.

This clonotype is a singleton in its sample. The rearrangement links TRBV12-3 or TRBV12-4 to TRBJ2-5; 9 bases match TRBD2. The CDR3 is made up of 15 amino acids. V gave up 3 bases and J gave up 4 bases; unmatched junction bases: 6. CDR3 region: CASSFLREGGETQYF. The CDR3 DNA follows: TGTGCCAGCAGTTTTTTGCGGGAGGGAGGAGAGACCCAGTACTTC.

The count of this clonotype is one. Since no conserved phenylalanine or tryptophan closes the CDR3, a read error is the likely cause. The DNA is left out, because the CDR3 cannot be placed on it with certainty; the CDR3 is given as TCRdb lists it. The chain carries TRBV7-2 and TRBJ1-6; the table's D call TRBD1 went unverified against the DNA. The CDR3 extends over 12 residues, inclusive of both ends. The germline V gene encodes CDR1 SGHTA and CDR2 FQGNSA. CDR3 amino acids: CASSLGGGGTNY.

V is TRBV7-2 and J is TRBJ2-7; the match to TRBD2 covers 11 bases. The length of the CDR3 is 17 residues. Germline V gene sequence: CDR1 SGHTA, CDR2 FQGNSA. The V segment lost 6 bases and the J segment 3 bases; nucleotides outside the gene matches: 13. CDR3 nucleotides: TGTGCCAGCAGGAGCCTCCCCCCTACTAGCGGGAGCTACGAGCAGTACTTC. As protein: CASRSLPPTSGSYEQYF.

V and J are TRBV7-2 and TRBJ2-5; D gene uncertain. Germline CDR1 reads SGHTA; CDR2 reads FQGNSA. V was shortened by 5 bases and J by 0 bases, with 13 bases between the two germline ends. The length of the CDR3 is 15 residues. CDR3 sequence: CASSQENTNQETQYF. The CDR3 bases are TGTGCCAGCAGCCAAGAGAACACGAACCAAGAGACCCAGTACTTC.

The chain combines TRBV11-2 with TRBJ1-5; a possible D gene is TRBD1 (6 bases). V dropped 3 bases and J dropped 6 bases, with 15 bases sitting between them. The CDR3 totals 15 residues. Germline V gives CDR1 SGHAT, CDR2 FQNNGV. CDR3 sequence (DNA): TGTGCCAGCAGCTTTCTGGGGGGGCCGGGTCAGCCCCAGCATTTT. It is translated as CASSFLGGPGQPQHF.

As to this clonotype: No conserved phenylalanine or tryptophan is present at the end of the CDR3, so a read error is the likely explanation. The chain uses TRBV2 and TRBJ1-5; 7 bases agree with TRBD1. CDR1 SNHLY and CDR2 FYNNEI come from the germline V gene. V lost 3 bases and J lost 4; bases outside the gene matches: 3. The CDR3 contains 14 residues. The CDR3 here is CASSEGRGNQPQHL. In nucleotides, the CDR3 is TGTGCCAGCAGTGAGGGCAGGGGGAATCAGCCCCAGCATCTT.

This chain uses TRBV20-1 with TRBJ1-2; 7 nucleotides agree with TRBD1. The CDR3 has 12 amino acids. V was pared by 6 bases and J by 4 bases, with 5 bases of the junction left unmatched. CDR1 is DFQATT and CDR2 is SNEGSKA in the germline V gene (reference sequence). The CDR3 nucleotides are TGCAGTGCCAGGGGGGACGTCTATGGCTACACCTTC. It specifies CSARGDVYGYTF.